This T cell receptor beta chain was obtained from a study of T-cell memory formation after mild COVID-19. Study-wide results and limits: Second-wave clones peaking on day 37 lacked confirmed SARS-CoV-2 specificity.

This clonotype was detected only a few times. As yet, its antigen is unknown. MiXCR was run by TCRdb on the 5' RACE reads, yielding one entry per CDR3 protein. This sample has roughly 110,000 distinct CDR3 sequences; roughly an eighth occur once, and the top ten carry 30% to 45%. This CDR3 is 16 amino acids long. In germline, CDR1 is LGHNA, CDR2 YSLEER. Trimming removed 3 bases from V and 5 bases from J; junction bases left unmatched: 9. Sequencing was done on a sample of PBMCs or a T cell subset sorted from them (not recorded which). The chain couples TRBV4-3 to TRBJ2-3; 9 bases line up with TRBD1. The clonotype originates from a man younger than 30 who had mild COVID-19 (a few samples of this study predate the infection). Cell type and time point are not known. As DNA, the CDR3 is TGCGCCAGCAGCCATGCTCCGGGACAGGGTGAAGATACGCAGTATTTT. As protein: CASSHAPGQGEDTQYF.